The 11 T cell receptor beta chains below were found in one sample sequenced in a study of blood T cell repertoires in COVID-19. Only in-frame clones appear in the TCRdb table, and some are missing; sequencing was by immunoSEQ multiplex PCR. The sample includes 30,000 to 40,000 clones, about 88% of them seen just once. Source material: peripheral blood. Receptors were obtained from a man between 65 and 79 years old with acute or convalescent COVID-19.

The chain has TRBV19 and TRBJ1-1; D call uncertain. The V gene's germline CDR1 is LNHDA and CDR2 SQIVND (reference sequence). V was trimmed by 8 bases and J by 1 base, leaving 17 bases between them. CDR3 length: 15 residues. CDR3 protein: CASWAGRRENTEAFF. CDR3 nucleotides: TGTGCCAGTTGGGCGGGCCGGCGGGAGAACACTGAAGCTTTCTTT.

The DNA for the CDR3 is TGTGCCAGCAGTGCCGGTACTGAAGCTTTCTTT. Protein sequence: CASSAGTEAFF. This rearrangement joins TRBV6-4 to TRBJ1-1; D is undetermined. Germline V CDR1 and CDR2: MRHNA, SNTAGT. The CDR3 is made up of 11 amino acids. V gave up 4 bases and J gave up 5 bases, with 5 bases separating them.

This sequence joins TRBV24-1 and TRBJ1-2, with D unclear. Germline V CDR1 and CDR2: KGHDR, SFDVKD. This CDR3 spans 13 amino acids. Trimming cost V 3 bases and J 4 bases, with 8 bases left between them. The DNA for the CDR3 is TGTGCCACCAGTGATCCAGGAATCTATGGCTACACCTTC. Its protein product is CATSDPGIYGYTF.

The chain combines TRBV28 with TRBJ1-6; 8 bases are a match to TRBD1. The germline gives CDR1 MDHEN, CDR2 SYDVKM. The CDR3 loop spans 14 amino acids. The ends lost 5 bases at V and 10 bases at J; junction bases unmatched: 7. The DNA for the CDR3 is TGTGCCAGCAGTCAGGGGACAGGTAGCTCACCCCTCCACTTT. Translating gives CASSQGTGSSPLHF.

In its sample, this clone was seen a few times. The chain is built from TRBV4-2 and TRBJ2-7; TRBD2 agrees at 7 bases. CDR3 length: 14 residues. J gave up 3 bases and V 0 bases, and 2 bases lay outside the gene matches. Germline V gives CDR1 LGHNA, CDR2 YNFKEQ. CDR3 DNA: TGTGCCAGCAGCCAAGACACGGGAGGCTACGAGCAGTACTTC. Its protein is CASSQDTGGYEQYF.

The V call is TRBV4-2, the J call TRBJ1-2, with D hard to call. Looked up from germline, CDR1 is LGHNA and CDR2 is YNFKEQ. The CDR3 contains 15 residues. Trimming removed 0 bases at V and 3 bases at J, with 11 bases between. CDR3: CASSQDRLVDYGYTF. CDR3 coding DNA: TGTGCCAGCAGCCAAGACAGGCTGGTGGACTATGGCTACACCTTC.

This chain joins TRBV7-8 and TRBJ1-5; no clear D. Germline V lookup: CDR1 SGHVS, CDR2 FQNEAQ. V lost 0 bases and J 8 bases, leaving 11 bases between the germline ends. CDR3 size: 14 residues. In DNA form, the CDR3 reads TGTGCCAGCAGCTTAGCGAACCGCGAGAAGCCCCAGCATTTT. The encoded protein is CASSLANREKPQHF.

The chain recombines TRBV5-1 with TRBJ1-2, with a possible D match to TRBD1 (6 bases). Germline V CDR1 and CDR2: SGHRS, YFSETQ. V lost 4 bases and J 8 bases, leaving 15 bases between the germline ends. CDR3 length: 13 residues. CDR3 in amino acids: CASSPTGWTGYTF. CDR3 DNA: TGCGCCAGCAGCCCCACAGGGTGGACGGGCTACACCTTC.

The chain joins TRBV5-1 to TRBJ1-2; no firm D call. Trimming stripped 1 base from V and 8 bases from J, with 15 bases between. The CDR3 length is 14 residues. Germline V gene lookup returns CDR1 SGHRS and CDR2 YFSETQ. The CDR3 coding sequence is TGCGCCAGCAGCTTGAGTCAGGATTGGCGCGGCTACACCTTC. It yields the protein CASSLSQDWRGYTF. Combining the CDR3 with reference TRBV5-1 and TRBJ1-2 gives the whole variable domain KAGVTQTPRYLIKTRGQQVTLSCSPISGHRSVSWYQQTPGQGLQFLFEYFSETQRNKGNFPGRFSGRQFSNSRSEMNVSTLELGDSALYLCASSLSQDWRGYTFGSGTRLTVV.

This clone was recorded only once. The V gene is TRBV12-3 or TRBV12-4, the J gene TRBJ2-4; no clear D. The V and J ends lost 4 bases and 6 bases respectively, with 4 bases between them. This CDR3 is 11 amino acids long. The CDR3 protein is CASSSSNIQYF. CDR3 coding DNA: TGTGCCAGCAGTTCGTCAAACATTCAGTACTTC.

The DNA for the CDR3 is TGTGCCAGTAGTATAGAAGGCGGAGCGGTGTACACCTTC. It is translated as CASSIEGGAVYTF. V and J are TRBV19 and TRBJ1-2; unclear D gene. The germline V and J ends were trimmed by 0 bases and 11 bases, with 13 bases remaining between them. The CDR3 extends over 13 amino acids. Germline CDR1 reads LNHDA; CDR2 reads SQIVND (reference sequence).